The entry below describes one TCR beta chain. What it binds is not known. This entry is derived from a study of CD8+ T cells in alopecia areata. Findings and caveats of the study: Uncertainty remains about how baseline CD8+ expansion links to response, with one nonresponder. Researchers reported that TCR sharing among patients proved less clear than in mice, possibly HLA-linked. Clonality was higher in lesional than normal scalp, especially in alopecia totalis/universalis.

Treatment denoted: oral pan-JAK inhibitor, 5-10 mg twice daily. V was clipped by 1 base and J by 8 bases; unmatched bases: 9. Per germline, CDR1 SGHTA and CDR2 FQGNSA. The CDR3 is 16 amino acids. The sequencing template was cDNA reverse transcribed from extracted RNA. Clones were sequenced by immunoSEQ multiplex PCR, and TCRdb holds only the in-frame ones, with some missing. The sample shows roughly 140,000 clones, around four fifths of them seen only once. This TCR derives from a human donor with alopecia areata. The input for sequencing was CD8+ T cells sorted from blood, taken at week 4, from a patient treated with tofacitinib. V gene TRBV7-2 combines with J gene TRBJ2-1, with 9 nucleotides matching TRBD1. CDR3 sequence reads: CASSLGPRTGVDEQFF. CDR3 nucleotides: TGTGCCAGCAGCTTAGGTCCTAGGACAGGGGTCGATGAGCAGTTCTTC.